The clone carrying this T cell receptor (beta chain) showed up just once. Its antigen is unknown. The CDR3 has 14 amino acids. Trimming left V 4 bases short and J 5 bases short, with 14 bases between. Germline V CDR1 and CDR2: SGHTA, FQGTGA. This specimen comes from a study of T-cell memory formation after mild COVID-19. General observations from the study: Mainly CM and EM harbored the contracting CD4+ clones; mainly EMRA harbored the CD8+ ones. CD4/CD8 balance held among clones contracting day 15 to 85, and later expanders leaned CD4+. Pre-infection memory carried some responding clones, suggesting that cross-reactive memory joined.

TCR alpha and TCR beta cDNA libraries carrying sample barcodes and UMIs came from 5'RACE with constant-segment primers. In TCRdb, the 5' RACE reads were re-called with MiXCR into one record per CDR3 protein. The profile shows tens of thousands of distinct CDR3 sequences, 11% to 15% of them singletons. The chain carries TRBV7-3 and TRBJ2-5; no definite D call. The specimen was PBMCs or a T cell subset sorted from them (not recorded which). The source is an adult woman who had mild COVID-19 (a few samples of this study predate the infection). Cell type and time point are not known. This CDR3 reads CASSSPLISETQYF. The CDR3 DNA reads TGTGCCAGCAGCTCCCCTTTAATCTCGGAGACCCAGTACTTC.